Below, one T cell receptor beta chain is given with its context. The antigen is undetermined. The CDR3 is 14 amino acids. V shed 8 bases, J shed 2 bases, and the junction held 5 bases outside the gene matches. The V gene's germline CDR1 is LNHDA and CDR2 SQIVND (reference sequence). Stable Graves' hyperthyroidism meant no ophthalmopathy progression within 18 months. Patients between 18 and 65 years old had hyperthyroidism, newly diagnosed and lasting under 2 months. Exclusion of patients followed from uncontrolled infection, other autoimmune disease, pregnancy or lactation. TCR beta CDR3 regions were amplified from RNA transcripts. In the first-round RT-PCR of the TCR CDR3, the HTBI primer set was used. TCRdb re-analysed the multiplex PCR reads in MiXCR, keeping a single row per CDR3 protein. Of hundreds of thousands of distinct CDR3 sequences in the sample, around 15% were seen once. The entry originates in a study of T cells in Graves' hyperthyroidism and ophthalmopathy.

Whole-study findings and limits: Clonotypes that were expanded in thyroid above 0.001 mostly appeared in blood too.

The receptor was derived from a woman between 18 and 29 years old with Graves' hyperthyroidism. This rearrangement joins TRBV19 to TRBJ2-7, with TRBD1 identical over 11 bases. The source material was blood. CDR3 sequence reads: CASRTGGYPYEQYF. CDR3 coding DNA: TGTGCCAGTCGGACAGGGGGCTATCCCTACGAGCAGTACTTC.